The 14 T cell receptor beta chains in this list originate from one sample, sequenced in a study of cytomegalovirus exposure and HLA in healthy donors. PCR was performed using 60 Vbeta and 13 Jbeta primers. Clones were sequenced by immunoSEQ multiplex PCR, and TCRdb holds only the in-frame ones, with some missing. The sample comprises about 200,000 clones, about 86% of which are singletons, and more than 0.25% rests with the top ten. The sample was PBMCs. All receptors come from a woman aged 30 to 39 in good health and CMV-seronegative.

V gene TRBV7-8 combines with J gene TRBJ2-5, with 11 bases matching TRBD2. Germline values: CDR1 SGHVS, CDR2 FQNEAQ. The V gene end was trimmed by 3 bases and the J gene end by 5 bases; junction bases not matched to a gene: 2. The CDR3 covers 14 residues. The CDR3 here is CASSFTSGGETQYF. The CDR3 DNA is TGTGCCAGCAGCTTTACTAGCGGGGGCGAGACCCAGTACTTC.

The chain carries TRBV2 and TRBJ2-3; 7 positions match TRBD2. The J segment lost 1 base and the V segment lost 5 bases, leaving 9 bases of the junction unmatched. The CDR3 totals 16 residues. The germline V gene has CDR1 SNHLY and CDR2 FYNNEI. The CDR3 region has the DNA TGTGCCAGCAGTAAGATTGGGAGCGGGGGCACAGATACGCAGTATTTT. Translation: CASSKIGSGGTDTQYF. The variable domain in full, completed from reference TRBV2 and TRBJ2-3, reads EPEVTQTPSHQVTQMGQEVILRCVPISNHLYFYWYRQILGQKVEFLVSFYNNEISEKSEIFDDQFSVERPDGSNFTLKIRSTKLEDSAMYFCASSKIGSGGTDTQYFGPGTRLTVL.

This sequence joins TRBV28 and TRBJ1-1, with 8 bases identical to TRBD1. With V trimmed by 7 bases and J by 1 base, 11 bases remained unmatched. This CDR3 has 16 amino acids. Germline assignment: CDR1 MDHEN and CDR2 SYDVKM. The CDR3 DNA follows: TGTGCCAGCACCTCCGCTCCGGGACAGGAGAACACTGAAGCTTTCTTT. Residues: CASTSAPGQENTEAFF.

CDR3 in DNA: TGTGCCAGCAGTTTAGGCGGGAGGAGGACCGGGGAGCTGTTTTTT. It encodes CASSLGGRRTGELFF. The chain combines TRBV27 with TRBJ2-2, with 8 bases aligning to TRBD2. This CDR3 spans 15 amino acids. Germline CDR1 and CDR2: MNHEY and SMNVEV (reference sequence). The trim removed 2 bases at V and 5 bases at J, leaving 4 bases unmatched.

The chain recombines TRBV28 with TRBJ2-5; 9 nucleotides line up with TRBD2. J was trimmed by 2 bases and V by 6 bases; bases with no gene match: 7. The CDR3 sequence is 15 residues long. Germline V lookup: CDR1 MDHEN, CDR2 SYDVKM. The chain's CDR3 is CASRPGLAGQETQYF. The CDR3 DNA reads TGTGCCAGCAGGCCGGGTCTAGCGGGGCAAGAGACCCAGTACTTC.

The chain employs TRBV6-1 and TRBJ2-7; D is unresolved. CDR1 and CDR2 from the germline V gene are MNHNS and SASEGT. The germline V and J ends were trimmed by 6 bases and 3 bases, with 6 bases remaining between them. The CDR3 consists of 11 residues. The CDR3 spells CASSNIYEQYF. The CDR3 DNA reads TGTGCCAGCAGCAACATCTACGAGCAGTACTTC.

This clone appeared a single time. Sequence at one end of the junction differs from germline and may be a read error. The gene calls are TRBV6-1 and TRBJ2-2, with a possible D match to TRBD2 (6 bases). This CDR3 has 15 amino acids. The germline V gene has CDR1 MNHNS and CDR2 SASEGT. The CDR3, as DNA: TGTGCCGGCAGCAAGGGAGGAAGTGCCCCCGGGGAGCTGTTTTTT. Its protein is CAGSKGGSAPGELFF.

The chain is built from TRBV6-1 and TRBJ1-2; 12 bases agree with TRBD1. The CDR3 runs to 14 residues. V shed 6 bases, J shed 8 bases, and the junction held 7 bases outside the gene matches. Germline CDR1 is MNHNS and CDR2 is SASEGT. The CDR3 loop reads CASRGTGGSGGYTF. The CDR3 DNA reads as TGTGCCAGCAGGGGGACAGGGGGCTCAGGAGGCTACACCTTC.

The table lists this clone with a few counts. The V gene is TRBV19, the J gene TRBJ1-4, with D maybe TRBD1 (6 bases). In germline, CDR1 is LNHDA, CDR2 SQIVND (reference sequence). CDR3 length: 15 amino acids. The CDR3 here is CAVGGGPPTNEKLFF. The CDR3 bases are TGTGCTGTCGGGGGGGGGCCACCAACTAATGAAAAACTGTTTTTT.

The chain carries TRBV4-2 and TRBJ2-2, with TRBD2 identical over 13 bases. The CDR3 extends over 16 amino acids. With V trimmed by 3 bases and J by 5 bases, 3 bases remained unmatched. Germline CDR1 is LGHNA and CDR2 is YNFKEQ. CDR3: CASSQGLAGTTGELFF. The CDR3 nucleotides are TGTGCCAGCAGCCAGGGACTAGCGGGAACTACCGGGGAGCTGTTTTTT.

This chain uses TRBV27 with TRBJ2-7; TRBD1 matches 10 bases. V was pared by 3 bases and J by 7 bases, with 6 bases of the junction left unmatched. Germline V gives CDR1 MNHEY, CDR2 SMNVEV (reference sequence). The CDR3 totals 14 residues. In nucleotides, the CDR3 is TGTGCCAGCAGTTTCGGGACAGGGGAGGGAGAGCAGTACTTC. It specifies CASSFGTGEGEQYF.

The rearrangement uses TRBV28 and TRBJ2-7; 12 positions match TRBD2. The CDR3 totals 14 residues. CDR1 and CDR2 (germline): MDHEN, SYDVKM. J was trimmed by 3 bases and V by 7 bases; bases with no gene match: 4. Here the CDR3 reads CASKTSGGIYEQYF. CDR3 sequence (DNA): TGTGCCAGCAAGACTAGCGGGGGTATCTACGAGCAGTACTTC.

DNA for the CDR3: TGTGCCAGCAGTTACTTCCCCGGGACAGCTAACTATGGCTACACCTTC. Translated, it gives CASSYFPGTANYGYTF. The V and J genes are TRBV6-5 and TRBJ1-2, with 7 positions matching TRBD1. Germline lookup yields CDR1 MNHEY and CDR2 SVGAGI. Losses at the gene ends were 1 base for V and 0 bases for J; bases not matched to a gene: 5. The length of the CDR3 is 16 residues.

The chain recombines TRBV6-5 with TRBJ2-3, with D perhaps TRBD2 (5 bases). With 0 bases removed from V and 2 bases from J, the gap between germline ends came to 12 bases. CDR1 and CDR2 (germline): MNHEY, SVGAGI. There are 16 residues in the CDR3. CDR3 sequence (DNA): TGTGCCAGCAGTTACTCGGACTCCTCCGCCACAGATACGCAGTATTTT. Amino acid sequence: CASSYSDSSATDTQYF.